The 2 T cell receptor beta chains below were found in one sample sequenced in a study of blood T cell repertoires in COVID-19. Only in-frame clones appear in the TCRdb table, and some are missing; sequencing was by immunoSEQ multiplex PCR. Of about 350,000 clones listed, approximately 87% are singletons. The sample was peripheral blood. Source of these receptors: a woman between 45 and 60 years old with COVID-19, enrolled during active disease.

The rearrangement uses TRBV7-3 and TRBJ2-1, with 8 positions matching TRBD1. Unmatched junction bases numbered 11, after V lost 6 bases and J lost 10 bases. CDR3 length: 14 residues. Looked up from germline, CDR1 is SGHTA and CDR2 is FQGTGA. The CDR3, as DNA: TGTGCCAGCAGGATGGGACAGGTTACTGGGGAGCAGTTCTTC. This encodes CASRMGQVTGEQFF.

This clone was counted a single time. The chain employs TRBV18 and TRBJ1-4; a possible D gene is TRBD1 (6 bases). The CDR3 is 15 residues long. Looked up from germline, CDR1 is KGHSH and CDR2 is LQKENI. The V and J ends lost 3 bases and 6 bases respectively, with 14 bases between them. DNA for the CDR3: TGTGCCAGCTCACCTCGGGGGGGCGGCGATGAAAAACTGTTTTTT. Amino acid sequence: CASSPRGGGDEKLFF.